The sample holds many counts of the clone carrying this TCR beta chain. Its antigen remains unidentified. The sample is drawn from a study of CD8 T cells in ankylosing spondylitis. Study outcomes and limitations: Clones tied to disease were said to be significantly enriched in matched ankylosing spondylitis synovial fluid.

The CDR3 is made up of 15 amino acids. Germline V gene lookup returns CDR1 MNHNS and CDR2 SASEGT. Germline trimming cut 6 bases from V and 7 bases from J; bases unmatched to any gene: 9. Quantitative 5'-RACE with molecular barcodes was used to make the TCR beta libraries. Each CDR3 protein is one row after TCRdb ran MiXCR on the 5' RACE reads. The repertoire has over 100,000 distinct CDR3 sequences, over 9.5% of them found once; the top ten carry around 4.1%. The source material was blood, either unsorted or a sorted T cell fraction (not recorded which). This clonotype was sampled from a female donor with ankylosing spondylitis or in good health (not recorded which). The rearrangement links TRBV6-1 to TRBJ2-1; 10 bases are a match to TRBD2. DNA for the CDR3: TGTGCCAGCAGCCCGCTAGCGGGAGCTAGGAATGAGCAGTTCTTC. This gives the protein CASSPLAGARNEQFF.